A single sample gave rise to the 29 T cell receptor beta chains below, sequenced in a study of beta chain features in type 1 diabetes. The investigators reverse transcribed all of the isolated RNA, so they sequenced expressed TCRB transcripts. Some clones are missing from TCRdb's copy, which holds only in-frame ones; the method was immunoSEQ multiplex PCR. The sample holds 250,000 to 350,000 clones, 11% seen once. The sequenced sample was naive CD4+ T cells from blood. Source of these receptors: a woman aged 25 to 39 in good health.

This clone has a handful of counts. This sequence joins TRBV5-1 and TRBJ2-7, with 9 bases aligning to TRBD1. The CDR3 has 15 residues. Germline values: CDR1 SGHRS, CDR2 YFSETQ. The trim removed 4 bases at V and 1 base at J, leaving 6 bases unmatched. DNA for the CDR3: TGCGCCAGCAGCACCCGACAGGGGGTTTCCTACGAGCAGTACTTC. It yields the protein CASSTRQGVSYEQYF.

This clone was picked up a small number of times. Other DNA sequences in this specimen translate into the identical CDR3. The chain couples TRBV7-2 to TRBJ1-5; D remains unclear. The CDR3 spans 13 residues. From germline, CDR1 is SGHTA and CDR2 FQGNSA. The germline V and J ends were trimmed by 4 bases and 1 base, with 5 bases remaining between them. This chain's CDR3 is CASSSQSNQPQHF. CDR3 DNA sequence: TGTGCCAGCAGCTCCCAAAGCAATCAGCCCCAGCATTTT. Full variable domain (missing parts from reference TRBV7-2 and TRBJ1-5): GAGVSQSPSNKVTEKGKDVELRCDPISGHTALYWYRQSLGQGLEFLIYFQGNSAPDKSGLPSDRFSAERTGGSVSTLTIQRTQQEDSAVYLCASSSQSNQPQHFGDGTRLSIL.

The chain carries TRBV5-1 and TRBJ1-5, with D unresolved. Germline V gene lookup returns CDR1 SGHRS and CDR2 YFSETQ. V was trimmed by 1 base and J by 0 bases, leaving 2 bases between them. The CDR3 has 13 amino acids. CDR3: CASSLYSNQPQHF. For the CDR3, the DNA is TGCGCCAGCAGCTTGTATAGCAATCAGCCCCAGCATTTT.

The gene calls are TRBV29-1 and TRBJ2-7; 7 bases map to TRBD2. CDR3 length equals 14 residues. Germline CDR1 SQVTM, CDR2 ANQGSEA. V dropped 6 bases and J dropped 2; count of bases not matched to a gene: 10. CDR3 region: CSVTRAAGAYEQYF. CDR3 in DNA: TGCAGCGTGACCCGGGCGGCGGGAGCCTACGAGCAGTACTTC.

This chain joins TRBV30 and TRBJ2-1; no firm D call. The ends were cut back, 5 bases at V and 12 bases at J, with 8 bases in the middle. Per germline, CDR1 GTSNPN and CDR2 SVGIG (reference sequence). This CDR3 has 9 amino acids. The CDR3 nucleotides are TGTGCCTGGGGTGAGAGGCAGTTCTTC. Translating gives CAWGERQFF.

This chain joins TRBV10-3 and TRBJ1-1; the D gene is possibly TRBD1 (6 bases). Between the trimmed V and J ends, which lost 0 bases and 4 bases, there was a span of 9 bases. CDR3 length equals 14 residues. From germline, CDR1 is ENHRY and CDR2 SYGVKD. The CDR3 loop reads CAISESEQGTEAFF. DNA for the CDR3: TGTGCCATCAGTGAGTCGGAACAGGGCACTGAAGCTTTCTTT.

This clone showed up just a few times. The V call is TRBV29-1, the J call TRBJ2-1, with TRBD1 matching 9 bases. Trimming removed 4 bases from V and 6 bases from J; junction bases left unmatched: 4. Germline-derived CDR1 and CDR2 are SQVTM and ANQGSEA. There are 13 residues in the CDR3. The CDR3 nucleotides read TGCAGCGTTGGGGGGACAGGGATCAATGAGCAGTTCTTC. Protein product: CSVGGTGINEQFF.

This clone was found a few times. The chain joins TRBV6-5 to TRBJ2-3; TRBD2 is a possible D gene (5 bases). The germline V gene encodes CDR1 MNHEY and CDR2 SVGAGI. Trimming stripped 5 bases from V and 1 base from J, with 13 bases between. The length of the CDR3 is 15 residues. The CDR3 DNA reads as TGTGCCAGCAGTCGCCGGGGTAGCGGCACAGATACGCAGTATTTT. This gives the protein CASSRRGSGTDTQYF.

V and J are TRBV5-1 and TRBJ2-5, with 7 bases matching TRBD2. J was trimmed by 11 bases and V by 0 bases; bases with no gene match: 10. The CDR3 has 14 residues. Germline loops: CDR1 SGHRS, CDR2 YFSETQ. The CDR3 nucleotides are TGCGCCAGCAGCTTGGCCGGAGTGGCGGGGGAGCAGTACTTC. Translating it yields CASSLAGVAGEQYF.

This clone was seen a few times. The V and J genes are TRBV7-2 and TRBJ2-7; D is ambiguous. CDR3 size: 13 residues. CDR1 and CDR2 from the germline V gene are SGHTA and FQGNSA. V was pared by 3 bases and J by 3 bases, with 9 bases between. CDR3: CASSFVTSYEQYF. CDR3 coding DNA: TGTGCCAGCAGCTTCGTCACGAGCTACGAGCAGTACTTC.

CDR3 coding DNA: TGTGCCAGCAGCCAACCCAGGGGTGCCGGAAACACCATATATTTT. Amino acids: CASSQPRGAGNTIYF. The genes are TRBV4-2 and TRBJ1-3; D is possibly TRBD1 (6 bases). With 2 bases removed from V and 4 bases from J, the gap between germline ends came to 12 bases. This CDR3 has 15 amino acids. From germline, CDR1 is LGHNA and CDR2 YNFKEQ.

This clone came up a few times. CDR3 coding DNA: TGTGCCACCAGCAGAGCCAAAGAGACCCAGTACTTC. Translated, it gives CATSRAKETQYF. The gene calls are TRBV15 and TRBJ2-5; D remains ambiguous. V was pared by 1 base and J by 3 bases, with 3 bases between. CDR3 length: 12 residues. Germline V gene lookup returns CDR1 LNHNV and CDR2 YYDKDF (reference sequence).

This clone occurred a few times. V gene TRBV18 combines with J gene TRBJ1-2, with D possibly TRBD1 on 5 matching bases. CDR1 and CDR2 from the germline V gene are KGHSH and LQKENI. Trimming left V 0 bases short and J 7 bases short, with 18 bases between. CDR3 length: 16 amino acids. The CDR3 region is CASSPPFQGLEPGYTF. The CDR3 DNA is TGTGCCAGCTCACCACCGTTCCAGGGTTTAGAGCCTGGCTACACCTTC.

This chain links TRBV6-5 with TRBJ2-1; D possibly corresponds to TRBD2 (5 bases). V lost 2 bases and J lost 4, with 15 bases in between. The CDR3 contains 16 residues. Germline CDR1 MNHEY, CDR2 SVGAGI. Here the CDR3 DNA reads TGTGCCAGCAGTTACGACCAGAAACTAGTTTACAATGAGCAGTTCTTC. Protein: CASSYDQKLVYNEQFF.

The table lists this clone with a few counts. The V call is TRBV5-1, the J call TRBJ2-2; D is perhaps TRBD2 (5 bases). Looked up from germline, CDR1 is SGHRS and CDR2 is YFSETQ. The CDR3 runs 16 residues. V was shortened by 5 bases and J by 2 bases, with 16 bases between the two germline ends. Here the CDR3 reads CASRPPGKGNTGELFF. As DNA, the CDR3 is TGCGCCAGCAGACCCCCGGGGAAGGGAAACACCGGGGAGCTGTTTTTT.

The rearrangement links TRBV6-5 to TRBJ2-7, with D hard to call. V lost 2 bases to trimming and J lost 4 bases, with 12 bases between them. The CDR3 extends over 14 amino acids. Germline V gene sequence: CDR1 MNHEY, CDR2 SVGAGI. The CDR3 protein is CASSYGRKPYEQYF. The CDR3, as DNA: TGTGCCAGCAGTTACGGCAGGAAGCCATACGAGCAGTACTTC.

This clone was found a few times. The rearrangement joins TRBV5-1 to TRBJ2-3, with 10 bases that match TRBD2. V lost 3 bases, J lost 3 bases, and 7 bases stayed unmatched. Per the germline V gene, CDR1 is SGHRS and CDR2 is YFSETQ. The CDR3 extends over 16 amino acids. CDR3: CASSSRAGGPTDTQYF. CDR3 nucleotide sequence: TGCGCCAGCAGCTCAAGAGCGGGAGGGCCGACAGATACGCAGTATTTT.

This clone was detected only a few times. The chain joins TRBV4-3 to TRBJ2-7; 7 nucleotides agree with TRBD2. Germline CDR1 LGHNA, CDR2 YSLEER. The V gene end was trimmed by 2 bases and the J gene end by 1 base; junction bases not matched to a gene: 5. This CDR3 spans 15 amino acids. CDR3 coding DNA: TGCGCCAGCAGCCAACTAGCTAGCGGATCCTACGAGCAGTACTTC. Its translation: CASSQLASGSYEQYF.

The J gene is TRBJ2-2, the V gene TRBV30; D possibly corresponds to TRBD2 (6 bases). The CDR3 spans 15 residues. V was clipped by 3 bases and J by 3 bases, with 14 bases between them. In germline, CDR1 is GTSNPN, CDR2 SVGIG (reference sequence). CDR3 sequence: CAWRRRLDDTGELFF. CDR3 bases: TGTGCCTGGAGACGAAGACTAGACGACACCGGGGAGCTGTTTTTT.

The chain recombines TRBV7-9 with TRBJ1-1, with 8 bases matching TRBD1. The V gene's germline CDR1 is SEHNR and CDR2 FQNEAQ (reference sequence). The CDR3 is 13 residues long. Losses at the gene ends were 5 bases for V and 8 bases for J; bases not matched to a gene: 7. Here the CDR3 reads CASSMGQAKEAFF. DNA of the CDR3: TGTGCCAGCAGCATGGGACAGGCCAAGGAAGCTTTCTTT.

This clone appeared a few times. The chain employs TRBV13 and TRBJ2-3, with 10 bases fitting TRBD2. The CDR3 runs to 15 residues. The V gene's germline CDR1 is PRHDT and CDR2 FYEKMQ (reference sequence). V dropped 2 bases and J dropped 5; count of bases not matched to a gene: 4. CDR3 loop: CASSLKASGRDTQYF. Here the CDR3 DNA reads TGTGCCAGCAGCTTAAAGGCTAGCGGGAGAGATACGCAGTATTTT.

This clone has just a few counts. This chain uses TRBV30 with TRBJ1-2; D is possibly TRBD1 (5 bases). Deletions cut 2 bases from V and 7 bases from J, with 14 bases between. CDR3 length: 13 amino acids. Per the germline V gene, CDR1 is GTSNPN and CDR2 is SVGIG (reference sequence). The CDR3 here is CAWSLEGPGGYTF. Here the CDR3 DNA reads TGTGCCTGGAGTCTGGAGGGGCCCGGTGGCTACACCTTC.

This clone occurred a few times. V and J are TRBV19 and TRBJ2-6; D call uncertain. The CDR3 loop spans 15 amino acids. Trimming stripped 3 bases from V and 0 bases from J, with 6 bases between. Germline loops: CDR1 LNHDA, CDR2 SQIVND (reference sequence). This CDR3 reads CASSIYGSGANVLTF. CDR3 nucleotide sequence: TGTGCCAGTAGTATCTACGGCTCTGGGGCCAACGTCCTGACTTTC.

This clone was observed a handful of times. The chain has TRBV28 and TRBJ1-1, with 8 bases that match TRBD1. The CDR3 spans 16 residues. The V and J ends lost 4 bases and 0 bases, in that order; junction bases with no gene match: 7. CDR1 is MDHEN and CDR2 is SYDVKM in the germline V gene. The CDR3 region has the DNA TGTGCCAGCAGTTCACCCAGGGGGCTCATGAACACTGAAGCTTTCTTT. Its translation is CASSSPRGLMNTEAFF. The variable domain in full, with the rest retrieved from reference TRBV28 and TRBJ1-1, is DVKVTQSSRYLVKRTGEKVFLECVQDMDHENMFWYRQDPGLGLRLIYFSYDVKMKEKGDIPEGYSVSREKKERFSLILESASTNQTSMYLCASSSPRGLMNTEAFFGQGTRLTVV.

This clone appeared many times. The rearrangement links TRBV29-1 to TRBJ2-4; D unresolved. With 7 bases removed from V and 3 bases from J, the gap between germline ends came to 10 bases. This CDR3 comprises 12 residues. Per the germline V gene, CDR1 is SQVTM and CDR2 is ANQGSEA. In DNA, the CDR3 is TGCAGCGCTGGGCTGGACAAAAACATTCAGTACTTC. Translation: CSAGLDKNIQYF.

CDR3 sequence (DNA): TGCGCCAGCAGCCAAGTGCCGGGGGTGATGAGCACTGAAGCTTTCTTT. Translation gives CASSQVPGVMSTEAFF. This chain connects TRBV4-3 to TRBJ1-1, with TRBD1 as a possible D gene (5 bases). This CDR3 spans 16 amino acids. CDR1 is LGHNA, CDR2 YSLEER, per germline. V gave up 1 base and J gave up 4 bases, with 16 bases separating them.

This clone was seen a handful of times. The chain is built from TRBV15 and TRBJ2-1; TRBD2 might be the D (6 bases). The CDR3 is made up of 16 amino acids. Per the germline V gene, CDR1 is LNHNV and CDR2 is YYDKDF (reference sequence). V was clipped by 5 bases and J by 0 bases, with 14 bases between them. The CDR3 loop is CATSRLAQSSYNEQFF. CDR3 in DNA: TGTGCCACCAGCCGCCTAGCGCAGAGCTCCTACAATGAGCAGTTCTTC.

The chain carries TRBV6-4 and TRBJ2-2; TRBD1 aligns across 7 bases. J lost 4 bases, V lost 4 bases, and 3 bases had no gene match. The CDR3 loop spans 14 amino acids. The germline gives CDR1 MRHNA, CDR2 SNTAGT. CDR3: CASSVTGATGELFF. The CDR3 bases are TGTGCCAGCAGTGTTACAGGGGCCACCGGGGAGCTGTTTTTT.

CDR3 DNA: TGTGCCAGCTCACCCTTCGACAGGGATGGAGGCTACACCTTC. Protein product: CASSPFDRDGGYTF. The chain joins TRBV18 to TRBJ1-2; 7 nucleotides agree with TRBD1. J was trimmed by 8 bases and V by 3 bases; bases with no gene match: 9. There are 14 residues in the CDR3. Germline loops: CDR1 KGHSH, CDR2 LQKENI.